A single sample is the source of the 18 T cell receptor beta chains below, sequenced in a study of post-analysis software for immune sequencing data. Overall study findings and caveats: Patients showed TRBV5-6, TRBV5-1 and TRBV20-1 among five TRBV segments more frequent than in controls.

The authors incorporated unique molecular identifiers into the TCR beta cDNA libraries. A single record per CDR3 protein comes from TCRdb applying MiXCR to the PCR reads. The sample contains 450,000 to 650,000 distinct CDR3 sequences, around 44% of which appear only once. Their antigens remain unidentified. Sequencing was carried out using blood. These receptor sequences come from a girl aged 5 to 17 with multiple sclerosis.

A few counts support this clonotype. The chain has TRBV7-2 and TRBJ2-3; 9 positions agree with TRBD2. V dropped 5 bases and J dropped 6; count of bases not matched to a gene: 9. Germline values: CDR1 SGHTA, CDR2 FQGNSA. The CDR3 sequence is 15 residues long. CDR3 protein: CASSPDGTSFDTQYF. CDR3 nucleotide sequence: TGTGCCAGCAGCCCCGACGGGACTAGCTTTGATACGCAGTATTTT.

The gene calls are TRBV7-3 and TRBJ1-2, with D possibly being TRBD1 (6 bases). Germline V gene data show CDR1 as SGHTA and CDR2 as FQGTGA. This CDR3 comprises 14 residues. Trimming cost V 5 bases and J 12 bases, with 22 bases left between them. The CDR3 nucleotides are TGTGCCAGCAGCCCAAGTCCCAGGGGATCCGGCAACACCTTC. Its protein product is CASSPSPRGSGNTF.

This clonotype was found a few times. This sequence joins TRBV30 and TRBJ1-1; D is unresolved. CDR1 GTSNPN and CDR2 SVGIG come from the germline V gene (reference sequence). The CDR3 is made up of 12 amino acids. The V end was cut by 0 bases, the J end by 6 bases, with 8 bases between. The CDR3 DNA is TGTGCCTGGAGTGTACGGAAGGCTGAAGCTTTCTTT. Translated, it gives CAWSVRKAEAFF.

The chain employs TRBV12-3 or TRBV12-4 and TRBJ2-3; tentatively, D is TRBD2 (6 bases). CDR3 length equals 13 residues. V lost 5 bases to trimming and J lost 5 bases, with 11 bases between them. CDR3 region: CASSLLARDTQYF. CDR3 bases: TGTGCCAGCAGTCTGCTAGCGCGAGATACGCAGTATTTT.

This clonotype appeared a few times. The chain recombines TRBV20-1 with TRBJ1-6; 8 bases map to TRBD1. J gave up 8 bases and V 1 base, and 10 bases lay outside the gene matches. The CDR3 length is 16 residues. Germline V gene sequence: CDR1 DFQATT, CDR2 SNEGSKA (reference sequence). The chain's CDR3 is CSARVGQGFKDSPLHF. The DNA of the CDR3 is TGCAGTGCTAGAGTAGGACAGGGTTTTAAGGATTCACCCCTCCACTTT.

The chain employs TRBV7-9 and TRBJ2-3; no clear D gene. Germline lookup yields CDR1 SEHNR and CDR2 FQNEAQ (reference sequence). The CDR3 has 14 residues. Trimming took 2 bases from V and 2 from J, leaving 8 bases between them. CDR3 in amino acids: CASSLQASTDTQYF. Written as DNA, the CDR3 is TGTGCCAGCAGCTTACAGGCCTCCACAGATACGCAGTATTTT.

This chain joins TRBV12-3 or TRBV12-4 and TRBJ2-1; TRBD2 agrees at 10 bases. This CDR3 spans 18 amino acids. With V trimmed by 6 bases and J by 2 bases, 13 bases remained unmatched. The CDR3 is CASSLLAGDLDAYNEQFF. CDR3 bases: TGTGCCAGCAGCCTCCTAGCGGGAGACTTGGATGCCTACAATGAGCAGTTCTTC.

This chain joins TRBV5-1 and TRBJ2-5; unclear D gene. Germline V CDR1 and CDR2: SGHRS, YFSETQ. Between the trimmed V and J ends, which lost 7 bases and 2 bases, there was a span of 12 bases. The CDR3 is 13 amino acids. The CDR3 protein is CASAGDPQETQYF. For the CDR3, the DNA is TGCGCCAGCGCAGGCGATCCTCAAGAGACCCAGTACTTC.

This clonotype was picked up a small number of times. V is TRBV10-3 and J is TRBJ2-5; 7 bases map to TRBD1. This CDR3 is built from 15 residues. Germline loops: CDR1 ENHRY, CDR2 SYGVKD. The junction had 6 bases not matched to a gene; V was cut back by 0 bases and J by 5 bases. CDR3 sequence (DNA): TGTGCCATCAGTGAGTCGGACAGGACGGGGGAGACCCAGTACTTC. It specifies CAISESDRTGETQYF.

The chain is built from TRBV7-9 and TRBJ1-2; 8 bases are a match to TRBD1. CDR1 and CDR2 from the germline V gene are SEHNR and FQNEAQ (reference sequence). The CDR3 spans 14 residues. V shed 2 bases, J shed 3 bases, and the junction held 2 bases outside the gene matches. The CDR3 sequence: CASSLTDRDYGYTF. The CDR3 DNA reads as TGTGCCAGCAGCTTAACGGACAGGGACTATGGCTACACCTTC.

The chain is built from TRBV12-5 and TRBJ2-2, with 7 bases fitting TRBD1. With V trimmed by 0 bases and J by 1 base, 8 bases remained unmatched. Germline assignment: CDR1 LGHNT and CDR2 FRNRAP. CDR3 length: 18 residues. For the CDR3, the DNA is TGTGCTAGTGGTTTGGTACTGAGGGGGCCGCTGAACACCGGGGAGCTGTTTTTT. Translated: CASGLVLRGPLNTGELFF.

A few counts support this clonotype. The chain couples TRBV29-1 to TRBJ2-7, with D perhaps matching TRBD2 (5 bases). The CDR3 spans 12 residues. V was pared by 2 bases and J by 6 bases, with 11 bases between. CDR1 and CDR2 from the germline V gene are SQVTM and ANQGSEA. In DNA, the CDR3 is TGCAGCGTTGAACTTCCGGGGAGCGAGCAGTACTTC. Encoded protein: CSVELPGSEQYF.

The CDR3 reads CASSQGQGGTDTQYF. The CDR3, as DNA: TGTGCCAGCAGCCAGGGACAGGGCGGCACAGATACGCAGTATTTT. J is TRBJ2-3 and V is TRBV3-1, with 9 bases fitting TRBD1. From germline, CDR1 is LGHDT and CDR2 YNNKEL (reference sequence). V lost 3 bases to trimming and J lost 1 base; unmatched junction nucleotides: 2. The CDR3 totals 15 residues.

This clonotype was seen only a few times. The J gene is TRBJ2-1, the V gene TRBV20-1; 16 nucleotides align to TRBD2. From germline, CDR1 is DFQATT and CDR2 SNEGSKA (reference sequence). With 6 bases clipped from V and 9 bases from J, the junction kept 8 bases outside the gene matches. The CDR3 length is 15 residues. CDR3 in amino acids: CSANPGLAGGGEQFF. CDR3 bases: TGCAGTGCCAATCCGGGACTAGCGGGAGGGGGTGAGCAGTTCTTC.

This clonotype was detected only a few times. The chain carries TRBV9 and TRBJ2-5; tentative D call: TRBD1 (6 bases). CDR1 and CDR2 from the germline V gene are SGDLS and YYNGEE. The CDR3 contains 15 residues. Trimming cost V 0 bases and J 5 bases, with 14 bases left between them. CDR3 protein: CASSVGGGRRETQYF. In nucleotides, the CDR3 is TGTGCCAGCAGCGTAGGAGGGGGACGGAGGGAGACCCAGTACTTC.

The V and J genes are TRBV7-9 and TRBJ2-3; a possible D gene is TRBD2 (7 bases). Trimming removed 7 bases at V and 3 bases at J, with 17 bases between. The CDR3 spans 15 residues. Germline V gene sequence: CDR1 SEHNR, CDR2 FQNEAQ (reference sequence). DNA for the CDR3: TGTGCCAGCACCCCCCTCGGGGGGCCGACAGATACGCAGTATTTT. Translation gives CASTPLGGPTDTQYF.

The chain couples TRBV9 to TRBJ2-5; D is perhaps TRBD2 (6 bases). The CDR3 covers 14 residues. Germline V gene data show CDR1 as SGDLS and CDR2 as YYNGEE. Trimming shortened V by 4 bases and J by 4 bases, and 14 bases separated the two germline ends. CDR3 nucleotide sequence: TGTGCCAGCAGCTCAAACCGGGGGTCAGAGACCCAGTACTTC. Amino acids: CASSSNRGSETQYF. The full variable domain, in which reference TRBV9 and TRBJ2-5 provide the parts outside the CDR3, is DSGVTQTPKHLITATGQRVTLRCSPRSGDLSVYWYQQSLDQGLQFLIQYYNGEERAKGNILERFSAQQFPDLHSELNLSSLELGDSALYFCASSSNRGSETQYFGPGTRLLVL.

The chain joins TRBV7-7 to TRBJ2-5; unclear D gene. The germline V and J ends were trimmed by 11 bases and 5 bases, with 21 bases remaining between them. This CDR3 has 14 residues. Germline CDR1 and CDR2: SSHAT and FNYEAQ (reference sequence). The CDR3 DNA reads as TGTGCCTCCCGGCGGACCCCAGAATGGGAGACCCAGTACTTC. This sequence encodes CASRRTPEWETQYF.